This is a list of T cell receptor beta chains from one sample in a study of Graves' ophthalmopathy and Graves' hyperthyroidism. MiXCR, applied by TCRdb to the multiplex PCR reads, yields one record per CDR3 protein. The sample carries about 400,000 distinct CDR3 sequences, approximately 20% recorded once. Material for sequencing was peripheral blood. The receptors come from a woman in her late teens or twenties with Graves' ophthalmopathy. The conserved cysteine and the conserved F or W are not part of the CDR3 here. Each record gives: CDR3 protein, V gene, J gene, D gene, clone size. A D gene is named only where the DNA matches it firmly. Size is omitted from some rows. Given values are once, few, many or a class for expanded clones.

ASSLGVGDTQY	TRBV7-2	TRBJ2-3	-	many
ASSSQEAGELF	TRBV6-5	TRBJ2-2	-	-
ASSLVGGRSSYEQY	TRBV11-2	TRBJ2-7	TRBD2	many
ASSLKQGPQETQY	TRBV27	TRBJ2-5	-	many
ASSPRRPNSGANVLT	TRBV18	TRBJ2-6	-	many
ASSFQRGLDGNTIY	TRBV11-2	TRBJ1-3	-	many
ASSSGTNTNQPQH	TRBV12-3/TRBV12-4	TRBJ1-5	-	-
ASSWTGGAAEAF	TRBV5-1	TRBJ1-1	TRBD1	many
AWSQAEGYT	TRBV30	TRBJ1-2	-	many
AIRSSNQPQH	TRBV28	TRBJ1-5	-	many
ASSPGTGGYQPQH	TRBV18	TRBJ1-5	TRBD1	many
ASSQIPRGADNQPQH	TRBV4-1	TRBJ1-5	-	many